This is a list of T cell receptor beta chains from one sample in a study of vaccination and CD4 T cells after COVID-19. One entry per CDR3 protein, called by TCRdb with MiXCR from the PCR reads. Among around 20,000 distinct CDR3 sequences, 45% to 60% were seen once, and the ten largest hold 8.5% to 10%. Antigen specificity for these receptors is unknown. The sample in question was CD4+ T cells from blood, cultured in vitro, obtained after SARS-CoV-2 vaccination. Receptor source: a human donor who had recovered from COVID-19. CDR3s include the opening cysteine and the closing phenylalanine or tryptophan. Fields, in order: D gene, clone size, J gene, V gene, CDR3 protein. D genes are given only for firm matches. Only part of the rows carry a size: once, few, many, or a class if the clone is expanded.

-	few	TRBJ2-3	TRBV7-3	CASSAAPNSDTQYF
TRBD1	few	TRBJ1-2	TRBV20-1	CSARTTGGDGYTF
-	-	TRBJ1-5	TRBV2	CASMGDFNQPQHF
TRBD2	-	TRBJ2-1	TRBV20-1	CSDSGPRRNEQFF
-	few	TRBJ2-3	TRBV7-9	CASSSVSSTDTQYF
-	-	TRBJ2-2	TRBV18	CASSLPTGGPRGATGELFF
TRBD2	-	TRBJ2-5	TRBV12-3/TRBV12-4	CASSINSGGAAETQYF
-	-	TRBJ2-3	TRBV10-1	CASSEDNTQYF
-	-	TRBJ1-2	TRBV30	CAWSRSDSGYTF
TRBD1	-	TRBJ1-2	TRBV6-1	CASRISGGGYTF
TRBD1	-	TRBJ2-3	TRBV27	CASSLVGTADTQYF
-	-	TRBJ1-5	TRBV30	CAWSVGFAGERPQHF
-	few	TRBJ2-1	TRBV20-1	CSARDEGGRFRNEQFF
TRBD2	-	TRBJ2-3	TRBV7-9	CASSLDFLAGSTDTQYF
TRBD1	-	TRBJ1-6	TRBV11-3	CASSRLRGQGVNSPLHF
-	-	TRBJ2-7	TRBV2	CASSDWGQRGQYF
-	-	TRBJ2-5	TRBV7-2	CASSLFPRLAQETQYF
-	-	TRBJ2-5	TRBV25-1	CASSDPRQRQETQYF
TRBD2	-	TRBJ2-1	TRBV20-1	CSARASGEYNEQFF
TRBD1	few	TRBJ1-1	TRBV6-1	CASSGQGALEAFF
-	once	TRBJ2-3	TRBV9	CASSGGLVGSTDTQYF
TRBD2	hyperexpanded	TRBJ2-5	TRBV20-1	CSASFLAGGGETQYF
TRBD1	few	TRBJ1-6	TRBV6-1	CASQRLLGQGGGSPLHF
-	-	TRBJ1-5	TRBV19	CASSIVRAQNQPQHF
TRBD1	-	TRBJ2-3	TRBV20-1	CSVGLPTGLGPDTQYF
-	-	TRBJ2-3	TRBV4-1	CASSQVSQRADTQYF